Detailed here is one T cell receptor (beta chain). The CDR3 is made up of 15 amino acids. Trimming cost V 4 bases and J 4 bases; bases outside gene matches: 6. CDR1 is MDHEN, CDR2 SYDVKM, per germline. This sample was included in a study of blood T cell repertoires in COVID-19. Assay used: immunoSEQ multiplex PCR; TCRdb lists only in-frame clones, some missing. The table lists fewer than 500,000 clones, approximately 90% of them singletons. The sequencing input was PBMCs or T cells enriched from blood (not recorded which). The genes are TRBV28 and TRBJ2-2, with 7 bases that match TRBD1. The source of this sequence is a woman in her twenties or thirties with acute COVID-19. CDR3 sequence reads: CASSSDRDGTGELFF. The CDR3 DNA is TGTGCCAGCAGTTCCGACAGGGACGGCACCGGGGAGCTGTTTTTT.